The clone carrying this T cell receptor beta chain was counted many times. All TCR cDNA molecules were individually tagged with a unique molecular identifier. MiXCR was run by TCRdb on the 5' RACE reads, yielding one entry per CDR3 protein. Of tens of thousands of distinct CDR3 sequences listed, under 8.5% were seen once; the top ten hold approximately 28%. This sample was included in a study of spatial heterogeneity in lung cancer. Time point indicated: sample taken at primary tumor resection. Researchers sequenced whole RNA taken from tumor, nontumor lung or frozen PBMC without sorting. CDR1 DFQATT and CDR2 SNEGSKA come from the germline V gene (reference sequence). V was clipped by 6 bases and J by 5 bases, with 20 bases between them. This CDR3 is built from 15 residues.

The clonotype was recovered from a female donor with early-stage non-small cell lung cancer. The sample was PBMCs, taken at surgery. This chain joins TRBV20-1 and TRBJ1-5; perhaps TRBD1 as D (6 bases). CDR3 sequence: CSASDPGTGYQPQHF. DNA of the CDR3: TGCAGTGCGTCAGACCCCGGAACAGGGTATCAGCCCCAGCATTTT.